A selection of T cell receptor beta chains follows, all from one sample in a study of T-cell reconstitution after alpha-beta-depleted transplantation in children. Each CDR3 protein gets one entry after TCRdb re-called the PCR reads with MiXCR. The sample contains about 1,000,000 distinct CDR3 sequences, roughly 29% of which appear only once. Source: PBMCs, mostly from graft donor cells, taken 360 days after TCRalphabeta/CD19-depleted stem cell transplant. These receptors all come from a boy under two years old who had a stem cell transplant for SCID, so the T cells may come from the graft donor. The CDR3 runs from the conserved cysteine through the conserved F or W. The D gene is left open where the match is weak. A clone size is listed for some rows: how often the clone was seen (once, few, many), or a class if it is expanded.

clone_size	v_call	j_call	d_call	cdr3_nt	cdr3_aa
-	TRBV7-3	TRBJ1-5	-	TGTGCCAGCAGCTCAGGTCCCGGTCAGCCCCAGCATTTT	CASSSGPGQPQHF
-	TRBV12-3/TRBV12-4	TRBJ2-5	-	TGTGCCAGCAGTCGACACCCGCAAGAGACCCAGTACTTC	CASSRHPQETQYF
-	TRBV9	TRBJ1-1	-	TGTGCCAGCAGCCCCCAACAACTGAACACTGAAGCTTTCTTT	CASSPQQLNTEAFF
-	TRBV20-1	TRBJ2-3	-	TGCAGTGCTAGAGATGGTAGGCAGAAGCCAGATACGCAGTATTTT	CSARDGRQKPDTQYF
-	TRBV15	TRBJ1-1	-	TGTGCCACCAGCAGAGCACAGGGAATCGCTGAAGCTTTCTTT	CATSRAQGIAEAFF
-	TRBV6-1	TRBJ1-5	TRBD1	TGTGCCAGCAGGAGGGACAGACTTAATCAGCCCCAGCATTTT	CASRRDRLNQPQHF
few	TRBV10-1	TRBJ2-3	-	TGCGCCAGCAGCTTACAGAGCGTAGATACGCAGTATTTT	CASSLQSVDTQYF
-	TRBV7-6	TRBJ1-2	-	TGTGCCAGCACCAAAGACGGTACCTATGGCTACACCTTC	CASTKDGTYGYTF
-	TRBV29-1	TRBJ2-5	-	TGCAGCGTTGAATCGAGGGAGACCCAGTACTTC	CSVESRETQYF
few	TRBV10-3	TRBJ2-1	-	TGTGCCATCAGTACCGGGACGGCCTACAATGAGCAGTTCTTC	CAISTGTAYNEQFF
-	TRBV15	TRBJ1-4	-	TGTGCCACCAGCAGAGATGGAGGGAATGAAAAACTGTTTTTT	CATSRDGGNEKLFF
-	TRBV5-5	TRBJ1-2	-	TGTGCCAGCACCATCGTCCCAGCTAACTATGGCTACACCTTC	CASTIVPANYGYTF